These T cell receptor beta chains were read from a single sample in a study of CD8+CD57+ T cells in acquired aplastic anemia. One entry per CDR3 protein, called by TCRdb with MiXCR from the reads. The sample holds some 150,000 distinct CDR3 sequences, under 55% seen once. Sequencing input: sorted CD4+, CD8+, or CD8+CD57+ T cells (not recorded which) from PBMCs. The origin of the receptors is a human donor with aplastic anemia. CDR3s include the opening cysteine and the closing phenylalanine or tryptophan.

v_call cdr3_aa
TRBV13 CASSFGTDNNSPLHF
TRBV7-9 CASSWGQERDSPLHF
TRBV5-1 CASSLGAAGGGYEQYF
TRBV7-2 CASSLARTGGYNEQFF
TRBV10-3 CAISEGTGIYEQYF
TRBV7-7 CASSPVGLALQETQYF
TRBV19 CATLPRVGNSNQPQHF
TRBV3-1 CASSQGLSKNIQYF
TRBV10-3 CAISLTGQGETQYF
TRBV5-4 CASSLAGGLADTQYF
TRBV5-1 CASSRRTAFDEQYF